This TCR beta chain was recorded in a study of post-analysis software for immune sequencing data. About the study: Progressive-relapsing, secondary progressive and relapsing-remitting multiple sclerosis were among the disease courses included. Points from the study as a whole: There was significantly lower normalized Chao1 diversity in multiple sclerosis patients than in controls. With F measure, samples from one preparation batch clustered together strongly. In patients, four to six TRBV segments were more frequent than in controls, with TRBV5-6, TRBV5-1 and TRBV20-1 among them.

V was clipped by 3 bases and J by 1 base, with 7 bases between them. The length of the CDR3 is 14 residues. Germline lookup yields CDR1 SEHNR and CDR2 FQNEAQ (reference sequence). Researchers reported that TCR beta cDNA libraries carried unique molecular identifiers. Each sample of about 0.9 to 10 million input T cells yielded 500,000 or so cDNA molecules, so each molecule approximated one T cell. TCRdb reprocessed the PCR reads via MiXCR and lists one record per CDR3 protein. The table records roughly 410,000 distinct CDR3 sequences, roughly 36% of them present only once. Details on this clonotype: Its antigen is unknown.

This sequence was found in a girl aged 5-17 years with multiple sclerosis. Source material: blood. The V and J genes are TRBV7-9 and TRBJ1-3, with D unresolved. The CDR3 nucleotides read TGTGCCAGCAGCTTTCTTCTATCTGGAAACACCATATATTTT. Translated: CASSFLLSGNTIYF.